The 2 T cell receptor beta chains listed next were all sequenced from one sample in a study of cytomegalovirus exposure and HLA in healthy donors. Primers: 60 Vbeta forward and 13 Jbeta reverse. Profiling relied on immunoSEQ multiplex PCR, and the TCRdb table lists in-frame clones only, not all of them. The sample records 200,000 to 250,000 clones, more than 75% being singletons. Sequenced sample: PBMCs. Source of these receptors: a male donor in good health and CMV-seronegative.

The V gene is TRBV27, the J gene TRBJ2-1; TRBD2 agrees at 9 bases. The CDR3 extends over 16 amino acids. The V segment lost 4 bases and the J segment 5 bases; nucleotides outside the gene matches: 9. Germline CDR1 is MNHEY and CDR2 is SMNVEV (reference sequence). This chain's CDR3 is CASSSRTSGSNNEQFF. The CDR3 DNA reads TGTGCCAGCAGTTCAAGAACTAGCGGGTCAAACAATGAGCAGTTCTTC.

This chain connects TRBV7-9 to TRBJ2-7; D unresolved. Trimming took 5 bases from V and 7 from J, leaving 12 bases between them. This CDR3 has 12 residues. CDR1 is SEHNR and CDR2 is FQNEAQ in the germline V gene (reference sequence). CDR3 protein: CASSPSAPEQYF. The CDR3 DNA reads TGTGCCAGCAGCCCGAGCGCTCCTGAGCAGTACTTC.